What follows are 6 T cell receptor beta chains derived from one specimen sequenced in a study of blood T cell repertoires in COVID-19. TCRdb's copy holds only in-frame clones and misses some; the assay was immunoSEQ multiplex PCR. Here the sample spans around 230,000 clones, roughly 88% being singletons. Sequencing input: peripheral blood. All receptors come from a man aged 35 to 55 who had recovered from COVID-19.

This clone was seen a handful of times. The CDR3 sequence: CASSYDIGIQETQYF. The CDR3 DNA follows: TGTGCCAGCAGTTACGATATCGGGATCCAAGAGACCCAGTACTTC. This sequence joins TRBV6-6 and TRBJ2-5; tentative D call: TRBD2 (5 bases). This CDR3 comprises 15 residues. From germline, CDR1 is MNHNY and CDR2 SVGAGI (reference sequence). Trimming shortened V by 2 bases and J by 1 base, and 11 bases separated the two germline ends.

The CDR3 region is CASGLALGQGAMNTEAFF. As DNA, the CDR3 is TGTGCTAGTGGTTTGGCTCTCGGACAGGGGGCCATGAACACTGAAGCTTTCTTT. The chain recombines TRBV12-5 with TRBJ1-1; 11 nucleotides line up with TRBD1. The CDR3 has 18 residues. J lost 0 bases, V lost 1 base, and 7 bases had no gene match. Germline values: CDR1 LGHNT, CDR2 FRNRAP.

The chain employs TRBV7-8 and TRBJ1-2; 9 bases agree with TRBD1. This CDR3 is built from 19 residues. Germline CDR1 is SGHVS and CDR2 is FQNEAQ. V shed 4 bases and J 2 bases; nucleotides not matched to a gene: 17. CDR3 in amino acids: CASSSLSRDRVWSNYGYTF. CDR3 nucleotide sequence: TGTGCCAGCAGCTCCCTATCCCGGGACAGGGTATGGAGCAACTATGGCTACACCTTC.

The chain links TRBV5-4 to TRBJ2-2; D might be TRBD2 (6 bases). The ends were cut back, 0 bases at V and 4 bases at J, with 19 bases in the middle. CDR1 and CDR2 from the germline V gene are SGHNT and YYREEE (reference sequence). The length of the CDR3 is 18 residues. The CDR3: CASSLAVRDRGSTGELFF. CDR3 DNA: TGTGCCAGCAGCTTGGCCGTGCGGGATAGGGGTAGCACCGGGGAGCTGTTTTTT.

The J gene is TRBJ2-4, the V gene TRBV9, with TRBD1 matching 9 bases. With 0 bases clipped from V and 1 base from J, the junction kept 8 bases outside the gene matches. The CDR3 loop spans 18 amino acids. Germline CDR1 and CDR2: SGDLS and YYNGEE. The CDR3 region is CASSVGGPQGAAKNIQYF. In DNA, the CDR3 is TGTGCCAGCAGCGTAGGAGGACCACAGGGGGCGGCCAAAAACATTCAGTACTTC.

The chain uses TRBV7-2 and TRBJ1-1; TRBD1 might be the D (6 bases). The V end lost 1 base, the J end lost 7 bases, and 22 bases lay between the germline ends. Germline assignment: CDR1 SGHTA and CDR2 FQGNSA. The CDR3 consists of 17 residues. The CDR3: CASSLGPTGPLPYEAFF. DNA of the CDR3: TGTGCCAGCAGCTTAGGGCCGACAGGACCTTTACCTTATGAAGCTTTCTTT. Full variable domain (remainder filled in from reference TRBV7-2 and TRBJ1-1): GAGVSQSPSNKVTEKGKDVELRCDPISGHTALYWYRQSLGQGLEFLIYFQGNSAPDKSGLPSDRFSAERTGGSVSTLTIQRTQQEDSAVYLCASSLGPTGPLPYEAFFGQGTRLTVV.